This TCR beta chain was documented in a study of blood T cell repertoires in COVID-19. Study information: Acute-phase and convalescent COVID-19 samples originated in the United States, Italy and Spain. From T cells, B-cell-depleted T cells, or PBMCs came the material, which was cDNA or gDNA.

Study members were between about 18 and 95 years old and lived in approximately 25 US regions. Trimming took 0 bases from V and 5 from J, leaving 7 bases between them. The CDR3 is made up of 13 amino acids. Germline CDR1 and CDR2: SGHRS and YFSETQ. The repertoire was sequenced with immunoSEQ multiplex PCR; TCRdb's copy has only in-frame clones and lacks some. The sample shows hundreds of thousands of clones, approximately 86% of them seen only once. As to this clone: Other nucleotide sequences from this sample produce the same CDR3.

The sequencing sample was made of PBMCs or T cells enriched from blood (not recorded which). The chain recombines TRBV5-1 with TRBJ2-3; D is unclear. This TCR came from a woman aged 40 to 55 with acute COVID-19. CDR3 loop: CASSLVGGDTQYF. The CDR3 nucleotides read TGCGCCAGCAGCTTGGTAGGCGGAGATACGCAGTATTTT.